This T cell receptor beta chain was recovered during a study of control samples from healthy donors and cancer patients. The CDR3 loop spans 13 amino acids. The ends were cut back, 5 bases at V and 7 bases at J, with 14 bases in the middle. Here immunoSEQ multiplex PCR was the method, and the copy in TCRdb shows in-frame clones only, minus some. The sample holds about 65,000 clones, 90% seen once. The genes are TRBV12-3 or TRBV12-4 and TRBJ2-5, with D hard to call. The receptor was isolated from a woman aged 45-65 years with colorectal cancer. Sequencing input: PBMCs. CDR3 bases: TGTGCCAGCAGTCAGGACCCCTCGGGGACCCAGTACTTC. Protein: CASSQDPSGTQYF.